What follows are 12 T cell receptor beta chains derived from one specimen sequenced in a study of blood T cell repertoires in COVID-19. Sequencing was performed with immunoSEQ multiplex PCR; in TCRdb, only in-frame clones are kept and a portion is missing. The sample has approximately 67,000 clones; about 91% are singletons. Sequencing was performed on peripheral blood. These receptors were obtained from a human donor in a cohort sampled during active COVID-19.

The chain employs TRBV6-6 and TRBJ1-2; 9 bases fit TRBD1. J was trimmed by 4 bases and V by 8 bases; bases with no gene match: 2. Per germline, CDR1 MNHNY and CDR2 SVGAGI (reference sequence). The length of the CDR3 is 12 residues. CDR3: CASGDRAYGYTF. In nucleotides, the CDR3 is TGTGCCAGCGGGGACAGGGCCTATGGCTACACCTTC.

This clone came up a few times. The rearrangement joins TRBV29-1 to TRBJ2-7; maybe TRBD2 (6 bases). V lost 7 bases and J 9 bases, leaving 19 bases between the germline ends. This CDR3 comprises 12 residues. The V gene's germline CDR1 is SQVTM and CDR2 ANQGSEA. CDR3 protein: CSAMIRLGWQYF. The CDR3 DNA reads as TGCAGCGCAATGATCCGACTAGGTTGGCAGTACTTC.

The chain links TRBV18 to TRBJ2-7, with TRBD1 matching over 10 bases. The length of the CDR3 is 17 residues. Germline CDR1 is KGHSH and CDR2 is LQKENI. The V and J ends lost 4 bases and 3 bases, in that order; junction bases with no gene match: 12. CDR3: CASSLAPPGQGNYEQYF. CDR3 DNA: TGTGCCAGCTCACTCGCGCCCCCGGGACAGGGGAACTACGAGCAGTACTTC.

The chain joins TRBV7-6 to TRBJ1-3; D perhaps matches TRBD1 (5 bases). The CDR3 has 14 residues. V was cut by 2 bases and J by 7 bases, with 12 bases left in between. Germline V gene data show CDR1 as SGHVS and CDR2 as FNYEAQ. CDR3 residues: CASSLSGGWNTIYF. Here the CDR3 DNA reads TGTGCCAGCAGCTTAAGTGGGGGGTGGAACACCATATATTTT. The full variable domain, in which reference TRBV7-6 and TRBJ1-3 provide the parts outside the CDR3, is GAGVSQSPRYKVTKRGQDVALRCDPISGHVSLYWYRQALGQGPEFLTYFNYEAQQDKSGLPNDRFSAERPEGSISTLTIQRTEQRDSAMYRCASSLSGGWNTIYFGEGSWLTVV.

J is TRBJ2-5 and V is TRBV7-2, with D unresolved. V lost 3 bases and J lost 1, with 6 bases in between. The CDR3 covers 13 residues. Per germline, CDR1 SGHTA and CDR2 FQGNSA. Here the CDR3 DNA reads TGTGCCAGCAGCTTCAACTCCCAAGAGACCCAGTACTTC. Protein: CASSFNSQETQYF.

The J gene is TRBJ2-1, the V gene TRBV6-6, with a tentative D call TRBD2 (6 bases). Germline CDR1 MNHNY, CDR2 SVGAGI (reference sequence). The CDR3 is 15 amino acids. V was cut by 6 bases and J by 0 bases, with 12 bases left in between. CDR3 loop: CASSPLGSSYNEQFF. The CDR3 DNA follows: TGTGCCAGCAGCCCACTCGGGAGCTCCTACAATGAGCAGTTCTTC.

This chain uses TRBV7-2 with TRBJ1-3; tentatively, D is TRBD1 (5 bases). V was shortened by 3 bases and J by 2 bases, with 8 bases between the two germline ends. The CDR3 has 14 amino acids. Germline CDR1 is SGHTA and CDR2 is FQGNSA. CDR3 protein: CASSFGAPGNTIYF. CDR3 DNA: TGTGCCAGCAGCTTTGGGGCCCCTGGAAACACCATATATTTT.

The chain recombines TRBV9 with TRBJ2-3; tentatively, D is TRBD2 (6 bases). Germline lookup yields CDR1 SGDLS and CDR2 YYNGEE. The CDR3 has 13 residues. Trimming took 3 bases from V and 4 from J, leaving 9 bases between them. CDR3 sequence: CASSETGADTQYF. The CDR3 coding sequence is TGTGCCAGCAGCGAGACGGGGGCAGATACGCAGTATTTT. Complete variable domain (other parts from reference TRBV9 and TRBJ2-3): DSGVTQTPKHLITATGQRVTLRCSPRSGDLSVYWYQQSLDQGLQFLIQYYNGEERAKGNILERFSAQQFPDLHSELNLSSLELGDSALYFCASSETGADTQYFGPGTRLTVL.

This chain links TRBV5-6 with TRBJ2-3, with D possibly TRBD2 on 6 matching bases. The CDR3 extends over 15 amino acids. Trimming left V 7 bases short and J 0 bases short, with 15 bases between. In germline, CDR1 is SGHDT, CDR2 YYEEEE. CDR3 DNA: TGTGCCAGCTTTGTCCGCGGGATGAGCACAGATACGCAGTATTTT. This translates into CASFVRGMSTDTQYF.

This clone was seen a single time. The V gene is TRBV11-3, the J gene TRBJ2-7; maybe TRBD2 (5 bases). Trimming removed 5 bases from V and 0 bases from J, with 8 bases in between. The CDR3 contains 13 residues. Germline CDR1 reads SGHNT; CDR2 reads YENEEA. The CDR3 is CASSRDNSYEQYF. CDR3 nucleotide sequence: TGTGCCAGCAGCCGGGATAACTCCTACGAGCAGTACTTC.

The V gene is TRBV7-2, the J gene TRBJ1-1, with D tentatively TRBD1 (6 bases). The CDR3 length is 16 residues. With 5 bases removed from V and 0 bases from J, the gap between germline ends came to 16 bases. Germline CDR1 reads SGHTA; CDR2 reads FQGNSA. The DNA for the CDR3 is TGTGCCAGCAGCCCCGACTCCAGGACAGTGAACACTGAAGCTTTCTTT. Amino acid sequence: CASSPDSRTVNTEAFF.

The V gene is TRBV9, the J gene TRBJ1-1; 8 nucleotides line up with TRBD1. V trimming: 3 bases; J trimming: 0 bases; junction bases outside the gene matches: 4. The CDR3 consists of 15 residues. CDR1 SGDLS and CDR2 YYNGEE come from the germline V gene. The CDR3 region has the DNA TGTGCCAGCAGCGAGGGGACAGGAGTGAACACTGAAGCTTTCTTT. The encoded protein is CASSEGTGVNTEAFF.